These T cell receptor beta chains were read from a single sample in a study of control samples from healthy donors and cancer patients. The table came from immunoSEQ multiplex PCR; TCRdb's copy has only in-frame clones and leaves some out. The data hold about 89,000 clones, with approximately 86% observed a single time. The sequenced sample consisted of blood. These receptors were collected from a man aged 25 to 40 in good health. Both conserved end residues are part of each CDR3. D genes are given only for firm matches. Rows give clone size only sometimes, using once, few, many, or a class for an expanded clone.

d_call: TRBD1
clone_size: medium-sized
j_call: TRBJ2-5
v_call: TRBV24-1
cdr3_nt: TGTGCCTCTAGCGACAGGGGAAACTTAGAGACCCAGTACTTC
cdr3_aa: CASSDRGNLETQYF

d_call: .
clone_size: .
j_call: TRBJ1-1
v_call: TRBV6-5
cdr3_nt: TGTGCCAGCACTACGAACAGAGATGTGAACACTGAAGCTTTCTTT
cdr3_aa: CASTTNRDVNTEAFF

d_call: .
clone_size: .
j_call: TRBJ1-5
v_call: TRBV30
cdr3_nt: TGTGCCTGGACGACAGTCGGGGGCCAGCCCCAGCATTTT
cdr3_aa: CAWTTVGGQPQHF

d_call: TRBD1
clone_size: .
j_call: TRBJ2-2
v_call: TRBV5-4
cdr3_nt: TGTGCCAGCAGCTTGGGAGGCAGGGGGCGCAGCACCGGGGAGCTGTTTTTT
cdr3_aa: CASSLGGRGRSTGELFF

d_call: .
clone_size: .
j_call: TRBJ2-5
v_call: TRBV2
cdr3_nt: TGTGCCAGCAGTGAGTTGGGAGGAGAAGAGACCCAGTACTTC
cdr3_aa: CASSELGGEETQYF

d_call: TRBD2
clone_size: .
j_call: TRBJ2-1
v_call: TRBV4-1
cdr3_nt: TGCGCCAGCAGAAACCTAGCGGACCCGCGGCAGTTCTTC
cdr3_aa: CASRNLADPRQFF

d_call: .
clone_size: .
j_call: TRBJ2-1
v_call: TRBV21-1
cdr3_nt: TGTGCCAGCAGCCCGTTGGGGGGTGAGCAGTTCTTC
cdr3_aa: CASSPLGGEQFF

d_call: .
clone_size: .
j_call: TRBJ1-2
v_call: TRBV24-1
cdr3_nt: TGTGCCACCCTAATCCCCACTACAGCTAACTATGGCTACACCTTC
cdr3_aa: CATLIPTTANYGYTF

d_call: TRBD1
clone_size: .
j_call: TRBJ1-1
v_call: TRBV25-1
cdr3_nt: TGTGCCACCTTGGACAGGGGCGAGACTGAAGCTTTCTTT
cdr3_aa: CATLDRGETEAFF

d_call: .
clone_size: .
j_call: TRBJ1-5
v_call: TRBV21-1
cdr3_nt: TGTGCCAGCAGCAAAGAACCGGGACAGGGGGGAGAGGGTTATAGCAATCAGCCCCAGCATTTT
cdr3_aa: CASSKEPGQGGEGYSNQPQHF

d_call: TRBD1
clone_size: .
j_call: TRBJ1-2
v_call: TRBV3-1/TRBV3-2
cdr3_nt: TGTGCCAGCAGCCAAGGGACAGGGAACTATGGCTACACCTTC
cdr3_aa: CASSQGTGNYGYTF

d_call: .
clone_size: .
j_call: TRBJ1-1
v_call: TRBV4-1
cdr3_nt: TGCGCCAGCAGCCAAGGCTCTCAGGGGAACACTGAAGCTTTCTTT
cdr3_aa: CASSQGSQGNTEAFF

d_call: .
clone_size: .
j_call: TRBJ2-1
v_call: TRBV3-1/TRBV3-2
cdr3_nt: TGTGCCAGCAGCCAAGATGGGGCAGCGAGGGGCAATGAGCAGTTCTTC
cdr3_aa: CASSQDGAARGNEQFF

d_call: .
clone_size: few
j_call: TRBJ1-2
v_call: TRBV29-1
cdr3_nt: TGCAGCGTTGAGGGGGGCTACTATGGCTACACCTTC
cdr3_aa: CSVEGGYYGYTF

d_call: TRBD1
clone_size: .
j_call: TRBJ2-5
v_call: TRBV3-1/TRBV3-2
cdr3_nt: TGTGCCAGCAGCCAAGATAGTGTAGGGGGCGTGGAGACCCAGTACTTC
cdr3_aa: CASSQDSVGGVETQYF

d_call: .
clone_size: once
j_call: TRBJ1-3
v_call: TRBV3-1/TRBV3-2
cdr3_nt: TGTGCCAGCAGAAGGCGGGTTTCTGGAAACACCATATATTTT
cdr3_aa: CASRRRVSGNTIYF

d_call: .
clone_size: .
j_call: TRBJ1-1
v_call: TRBV6-5
cdr3_nt: TGTGCCACCGTTACAGGGTGGAACACTGAAGCTTTCTTT
cdr3_aa: CATVTGWNTEAFF

d_call: .
clone_size: few
j_call: TRBJ2-7
v_call: TRBV11-2
cdr3_nt: TGTGCCAGCAGCTTACGGGCTCCCGGACCCTACGAGCAGTACTTC
cdr3_aa: CASSLRAPGPYEQYF

d_call: .
clone_size: .
j_call: TRBJ1-1
v_call: TRBV19
cdr3_nt: TGTGCCAGTAGTATGGCCCGGTCCACTGAAGCTTTCTTT
cdr3_aa: CASSMARSTEAFF

d_call: .
clone_size: few
j_call: TRBJ2-5
v_call: TRBV20-1
cdr3_nt: TGCAGTGCTAGTGGGGGGAACGGGGAGACCCAGTACTTC
cdr3_aa: CSASGGNGETQYF

d_call: .
clone_size: .
j_call: TRBJ1-2
v_call: TRBV3-1/TRBV3-2
cdr3_nt: TGTGCCAGCAGCCTCCCGGGGGTCGGTGGCTACACCTTC
cdr3_aa: CASSLPGVGGYTF

d_call: .
clone_size: .
j_call: TRBJ1-4
v_call: TRBV14
cdr3_nt: TGTGCCAGCAGCTACCACGACAGCCCAACTAATGAAAAACTGTTTTTT
cdr3_aa: CASSYHDSPTNEKLFF

d_call: TRBD2
clone_size: once
j_call: TRBJ2-5
v_call: TRBV7-9
cdr3_nt: TGTGCCAGCAGCCAGACAGTCGGAGCGGGGGTCCAAGAGACCCAGTACTTC
cdr3_aa: CASSQTVGAGVQETQYF

d_call: .
clone_size: .
j_call: TRBJ2-4
v_call: TRBV5-1
cdr3_nt: TGCGCCAGCAGCTTGGCCTTCGGTCAGGGCTTAAACATTCAGTACTTC
cdr3_aa: CASSLAFGQGLNIQYF

d_call: .
clone_size: many
j_call: TRBJ2-7
v_call: TRBV18
cdr3_nt: TGTGCCAGCTCACCACCGGCAGGGGCAGCCTACGAGCAGTACTTC
cdr3_aa: CASSPPAGAAYEQYF

d_call: .
clone_size: .
j_call: TRBJ1-1
v_call: TRBV29-1
cdr3_nt: TGCAGCGTTGAGGCAGGGTCGGGCGCCACTGAAGCTTTCTTT
cdr3_aa: CSVEAGSGATEAFF

d_call: .
clone_size: few
j_call: TRBJ2-5
v_call: TRBV12-5
cdr3_nt: TGTGCTAGTGGTCCCCTAAGGGGGGAGACCCAGTACTTC
cdr3_aa: CASGPLRGETQYF

d_call: .
clone_size: .
j_call: TRBJ1-3
v_call: TRBV19
cdr3_nt: TGTGCCAGTAGTATCGGGACGCGGGGTTCGGGAAACACCATATATTTT
cdr3_aa: CASSIGTRGSGNTIYF

d_call: TRBD1
clone_size: .
j_call: TRBJ2-1
v_call: TRBV24-1
cdr3_nt: TGTGCCACCAGTGACGGGACAGGGGGCAGCGTGGATGAGCAGTTCTTC
cdr3_aa: CATSDGTGGSVDEQFF

d_call: TRBD2
clone_size: .
j_call: TRBJ2-3
v_call: TRBV6-7
cdr3_nt: TGTGCCAGCAGCCGACAGGGGCTAGCGGGGGGAACAAGCACAGATACGCAGTATTTT
cdr3_aa: CASSRQGLAGGTSTDTQYF

d_call: .
clone_size: .
j_call: TRBJ2-7
v_call: TRBV6-4
cdr3_nt: TGTGCCAGCAGTGACTCGAAGGGCCAGGGAGCCCTGGGGCAGTACTTC
cdr3_aa: CASSDSKGQGALGQYF